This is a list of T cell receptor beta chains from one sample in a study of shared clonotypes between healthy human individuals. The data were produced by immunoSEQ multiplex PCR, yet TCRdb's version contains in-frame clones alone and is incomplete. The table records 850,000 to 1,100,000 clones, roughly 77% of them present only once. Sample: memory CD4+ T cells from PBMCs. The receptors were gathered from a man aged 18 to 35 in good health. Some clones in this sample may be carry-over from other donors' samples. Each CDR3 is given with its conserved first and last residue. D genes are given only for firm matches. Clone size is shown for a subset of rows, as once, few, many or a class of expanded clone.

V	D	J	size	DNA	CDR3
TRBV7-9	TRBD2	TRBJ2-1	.	TGTGCCAGCAGCCTGGGACTAGCGGGAGGGGGCTCCTACAATGAGCAGTTCTTC	CASSLGLAGGGSYNEQFF
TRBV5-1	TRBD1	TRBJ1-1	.	TGCGCCAGCAGCTGGGACAGGGCGATGAACACTGAAGCTTTCTTT	CASSWDRAMNTEAFF
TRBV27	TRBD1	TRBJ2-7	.	TGTGCCAGCAGGGAGTTGGTGGGACAGGGCTCCTACGAGCAGTACTTC	CASRELVGQGSYEQYF
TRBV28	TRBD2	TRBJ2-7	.	TGTGCCAGCAGTTCCCCGAGGCTAGCGGGCTACGAGCAGTACTTC	CASSSPRLAGYEQYF
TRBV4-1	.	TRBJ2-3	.	TGCGCCAGCAGCCTCCGGAATATAGGAGGCGTTCCCGCACAAAAGACAGATACGCAGTATTTT	CASSLRNIGGVPAQKTDTQYF
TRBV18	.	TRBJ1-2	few	TGTGCCAGCTCACCAGCAGCGCAAGGGAGTAGAGGCTACACCTTC	CASSPAAQGSRGYTF
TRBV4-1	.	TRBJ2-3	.	TGCGCCAGCAGCCAAAACGCTAGGGGTTTTCGGGCAGATACGCAGTATTTT	CASSQNARGFRADTQYF
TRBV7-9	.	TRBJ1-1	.	TGTGCCAGCAGCTTTGGGACCCCGGCCATGAACACTGAAGCTTTCTTT	CASSFGTPAMNTEAFF
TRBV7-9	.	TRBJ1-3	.	TGTGCCAGCAGCCCGACAGGCCGCTCTGGAAACACCATATATTTT	CASSPTGRSGNTIYF
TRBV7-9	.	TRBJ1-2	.	TGTGCCAGCAGCACCGGGGGGGCGCTTGGCTATGGCTACACCTTC	CASSTGGALGYGYTF
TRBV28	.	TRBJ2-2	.	TGTGCCAGCAGCCAGGTGAGGGAGAGCACCGGGGAGCTGTTTTTT	CASSQVRESTGELFF
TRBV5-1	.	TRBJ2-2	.	TGCGCCAGCAGCTTCACAGGGAACACCGGGGAGCTGTTTTTT	CASSFTGNTGELFF
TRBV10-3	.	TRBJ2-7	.	TGTGCCATCAGCCCCGGACCCTACGAGCAGTACTTC	CAISPGPYEQYF
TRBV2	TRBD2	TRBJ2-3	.	TGTGCCAGCAGTGACTGGTGGCTAGCGGGAGGGAAGGATACGCAGTATTTT	CASSDWWLAGGKDTQYF
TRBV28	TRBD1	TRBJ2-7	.	TGTGCCAGCAGGCCGGGACAGGGACTCTACGAGCAGTACTTC	CASRPGQGLYEQYF
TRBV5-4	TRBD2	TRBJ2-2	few	TGTGCCAGCAGCTCAGCGGGAGAGAGAAGCATCGGGGAGCTGTTTTTT	CASSSAGERSIGELFF
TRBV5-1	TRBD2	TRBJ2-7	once	TGCGCCAGCAGCAGGGGACTAGCGGGAGGGAGCTCCTACGAGCAGTACTTC	CASSRGLAGGSSYEQYF